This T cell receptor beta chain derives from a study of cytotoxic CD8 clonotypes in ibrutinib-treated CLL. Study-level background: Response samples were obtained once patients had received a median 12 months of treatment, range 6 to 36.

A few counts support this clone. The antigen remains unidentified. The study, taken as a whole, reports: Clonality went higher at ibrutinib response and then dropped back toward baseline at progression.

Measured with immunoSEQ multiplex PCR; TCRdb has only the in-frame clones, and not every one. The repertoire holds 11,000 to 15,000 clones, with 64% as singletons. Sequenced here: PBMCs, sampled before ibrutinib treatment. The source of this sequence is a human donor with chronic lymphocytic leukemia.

CDR3 in amino acids: CASSDSHSPLHF. DNA of the CDR3: TGTGCCAGCAGTGACAGCCATTCACCCCTCCACTTT. The chain carries TRBV2 and TRBJ1-6; the D is unclear. Trimming took off 3 bases at V and 8 bases at J, with 5 bases between the two ends. Germline lookup yields CDR1 SNHLY and CDR2 FYNNEI. This CDR3 spans 12 amino acids.